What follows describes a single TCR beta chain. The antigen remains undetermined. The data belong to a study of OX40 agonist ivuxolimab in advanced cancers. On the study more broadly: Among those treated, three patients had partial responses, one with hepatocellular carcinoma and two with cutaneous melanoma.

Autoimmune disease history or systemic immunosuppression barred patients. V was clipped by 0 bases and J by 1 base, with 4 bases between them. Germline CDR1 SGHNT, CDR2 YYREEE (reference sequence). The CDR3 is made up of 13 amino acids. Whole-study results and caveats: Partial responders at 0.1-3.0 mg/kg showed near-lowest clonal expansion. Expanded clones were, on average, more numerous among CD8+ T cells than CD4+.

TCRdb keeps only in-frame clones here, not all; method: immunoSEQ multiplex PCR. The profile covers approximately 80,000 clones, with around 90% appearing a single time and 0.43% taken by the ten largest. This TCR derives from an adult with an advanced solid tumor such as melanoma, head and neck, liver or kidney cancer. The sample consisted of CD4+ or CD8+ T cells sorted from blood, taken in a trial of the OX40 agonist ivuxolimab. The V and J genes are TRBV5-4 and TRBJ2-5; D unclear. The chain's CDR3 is CASSLDSQETQYF. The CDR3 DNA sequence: TGTGCCAGCAGCTTGGACAGCCAAGAGACCCAGTACTTC.